The rows below give T cell receptor beta chains drawn from one sample of a study of shared clonotypes between healthy human individuals. TCRdb's copy holds only in-frame clones and misses some; the assay was immunoSEQ multiplex PCR. The repertoire holds some 2,100,000 clones, with about 93% as singletons. Sequencing was done on a sample of naive CD8+ T cells from PBMCs. All receptors come from a man aged 18 to 30 in good health. Some clones in this sample may be carry-over from other donors' samples. Each CDR3 is given with its conserved first and last residue. Fields, in order: CDR3 DNA, CDR3 protein, J gene, V gene, clone size, D gene. D genes are given only for firm matches. The size of a clone is reported for some rows only, either as once, few or many, or as a class for expanded clones.

TGTGCCAGCAGCGAGACGAACACTGAAGCTTTCTTT	CASSETNTEAFF	TRBJ1-1	TRBV11-1	-	-
TGTGCCAGCATGGGGGACATGAACACTGAAGCTTTCTTT	CASMGDMNTEAFF	TRBJ1-1	TRBV6-6	-	-
TGTGCCAGCAGCCTAACGCTGACAGGGGGAGCAGGAGAGACCCAGTACTTC	CASSLTLTGGAGETQYF	TRBJ2-5	TRBV7-9	-	TRBD1
TGTGCCAGCAGTGAAAGTAGGTACAGTCCGAAGGGCACCGGGGAGCTGTTTTTT	CASSESRYSPKGTGELFF	TRBJ2-2	TRBV2	few	-
TGTGCCAGCAGCGAGGGGAGACTAGCGGGCGGACCCCGGGAGCAGTTCTTC	CASSEGRLAGGPREQFF	TRBJ2-1	TRBV9	-	TRBD2
TGTGCCAGCAGCTTTAATTCAGGGCTACATCAGCCCCAGCATTTT	CASSFNSGLHQPQHF	TRBJ1-5	TRBV7-9	-	-
TGTGCCAGCAATGTAAATGGGGGGGCAGCCTACGAGCAGTACTTC	CASNVNGGAAYEQYF	TRBJ2-7	TRBV9	-	-
TGTGCCAGTAGTATACAGGGCACCTCCTACGAGCAGTACTTC	CASSIQGTSYEQYF	TRBJ2-7	TRBV19	-	-
TGTGCCAGCAGCTTAGTACTAGCGGGCACAGATACGCAGTATTTT	CASSLVLAGTDTQYF	TRBJ2-3	TRBV7-3	-	TRBD2
TGTGCCAGCAGTTGGACTAGCAGCTACACAGATACGCAGTATTTT	CASSWTSSYTDTQYF	TRBJ2-3	TRBV7-9	-	TRBD2
TGTGCCAGCAGCTTATATCGACTAGCGGTAAACACCGGGGAGCTGTTTTTT	CASSLYRLAVNTGELFF	TRBJ2-2	TRBV11-1	once	TRBD2
TGTGCCAGCAGCTTACCCCCTGGGCGGGTCTCCTACGAGCAGTACTTC	CASSLPPGRVSYEQYF	TRBJ2-7	TRBV13	-	-
TGTGCCAGCAGCTTGGGACAGGGCCCAAATCAGCCCCAGCATTTT	CASSLGQGPNQPQHF	TRBJ1-5	TRBV7-9	-	TRBD1
TGTGCCAGCAGCCCAGGCGGACAGGGTCAGCCCCAGCATTTT	CASSPGGQGQPQHF	TRBJ1-5	TRBV7-9	-	TRBD1
TGTGCCAGCAGCTTAGCGCGGCCTCCCTACGAGCAGTACTTC	CASSLARPPYEQYF	TRBJ2-7	TRBV7-6	-	-
TGTGCCAGCAGACCGGGACAGGGCCCCGGGGAGCTGTTTTTT	CASRPGQGPGELFF	TRBJ2-2	TRBV7-8	-	TRBD1
TGCGCCAGCAGCCGAGACCGGCGGGAGGCCCTGGGGGGCACGCAGTATTTT	CASSRDRREALGGTQYF	TRBJ2-3	TRBV4-3	-	TRBD2
TGTGCCAGCAGCGGTATAGGGGGAACAGGAGAAGCCTATGGCTACACCTTC	CASSGIGGTGEAYGYTF	TRBJ1-2	TRBV5-6	-	-
TGTGCCAGCAGTTTTTTGGCGGGGTTTTCCCTCGGCGAGCAGTACTTC	CASSFLAGFSLGEQYF	TRBJ2-7	TRBV28	-	-
TGTGCCAGCAGCTTGGGACAACCTTACTCTGGGGCCAACGTCCTGACTTTC	CASSLGQPYSGANVLTF	TRBJ2-6	TRBV7-6	-	-
TGTGCCAGCAGTTTCCTTGGCGCCTACGAGCAGTACTTC	CASSFLGAYEQYF	TRBJ2-7	TRBV27	-	-
TGTGCCAGCACCACAGTCGGGGACAGGGATTCCGGGGAGCTGTTTTTT	CASTTVGDRDSGELFF	TRBJ2-2	TRBV27	-	TRBD1
TGCGCCAGCAGTCACCCAACCCCCAAAGAGACCCAGTACTTC	CASSHPTPKETQYF	TRBJ2-5	TRBV23-1	-	-
TGTGCCAGCAGCCAAGAACCTGGACTCAACACTGAAGCTTTCTTT	CASSQEPGLNTEAFF	TRBJ1-1	TRBV4-2	-	-
TGTGCCACCTCTAGCGGGAGTGATAATGAGCAGTTCTTC	CATSSGSDNEQFF	TRBJ2-1	TRBV15	-	TRBD2
TGTGCCAGCAGTGAAACTCCCTGGGTTTCTGAAGCTTTCTTT	CASSETPWVSEAFF	TRBJ1-1	TRBV6-1	-	-
TGTGCCAGCAGTTTATCCCCAGGGAGGTCCGGGGAGCTGTTTTTT	CASSLSPGRSGELFF	TRBJ2-2	TRBV27	-	-
TGTGCCAGCAGCTTACGGGGGGAAGTCAAAACTGAAGCTTTCTTT	CASSLRGEVKTEAFF	TRBJ1-1	TRBV7-9	-	-
TGCGCCAGCAGCTCCCGACAGGGGGCCTCTGGAAACACCATATATTTT	CASSSRQGASGNTIYF	TRBJ1-3	TRBV4-1	once	TRBD1
TGTGCCACCACCCCCGAGGGAGGGAGTTTCAATCAGCCCCAGCATTTT	CATTPEGGSFNQPQHF	TRBJ1-5	TRBV10-3	-	-
TGCGCCAGCAGCCAGCACAGGGGGGGAGAGACCCAGTACTTC	CASSQHRGGETQYF	TRBJ2-5	TRBV4-3	-	-
TGTGCCAGCAGTTACCGCGGGAAGGGGAACGAGCAGTACTTC	CASSYRGKGNEQYF	TRBJ2-7	TRBV6-5	-	-
TGTGCCAGCGGAATAACCTACAGGATTTTCTACGAGCAGTACTTC	CASGITYRIFYEQYF	TRBJ2-7	TRBV6-1	-	-
TGTGCCAGCAGCTACGGGACGGTGAACACTGAAGCTTTCTTT	CASSYGTVNTEAFF	TRBJ1-1	TRBV13	few	-
TGTGCCAGCACCCCAGCTAGCGGGAGGATGAATGAGCAGTTCTTC	CASTPASGRMNEQFF	TRBJ2-1	TRBV28	-	TRBD2
TGTGCCAGCAGTGATCCTAACTATGGCTACACCTTC	CASSDPNYGYTF	TRBJ1-2	TRBV28	-	-
TGTGCCAGCAGTGAACGGAGGACCTACGAGCAGTACTTC	CASSERRTYEQYF	TRBJ2-7	TRBV2	-	-
TGCGCCAGCAGCCTGGGGGGCATGGCAACTAATGAAAAACTGTTTTTT	CASSLGGMATNEKLFF	TRBJ1-4	TRBV5-1	-	-